This passage covers 32 T cell receptor beta chains from one sample sequenced in a study of blood T cell repertoires in COVID-19. Profiling relied on immunoSEQ multiplex PCR, and the TCRdb table lists in-frame clones only, not all of them. The sample includes just under 150,000 clones, about 85% of them seen just once. The sequenced sample consisted of peripheral blood. These receptors all come from a human donor with acute or convalescent COVID-19. The donor label of this sample is uncertain.

CDR3 protein: CASSLAGTGGTEAFF. CDR3 nucleotides: TGTGCCAGCAGCTTGGCTGGGACAGGGGGCACTGAAGCTTTCTTT. This chain uses TRBV5-4 with TRBJ1-1, with TRBD1 identical over 11 bases. CDR3 length: 15 residues. Germline CDR1 is SGHNT and CDR2 is YYREEE (reference sequence). The V segment lost 0 bases and the J segment 4 bases; nucleotides outside the gene matches: 2.

This clone turned up a few times. The V and J genes are TRBV10-1 and TRBJ1-2; 10 bases align to TRBD1. J was trimmed by 3 bases and V by 2 bases; bases with no gene match: 3. Germline V gene lookup returns CDR1 WNHNN and CDR2 SYGVQD (reference sequence). This CDR3 contains 15 residues. This CDR3 is CASSEPTGGDYGYTF. Written as DNA, the CDR3 is TGCGCCAGCAGTGAGCCGACAGGGGGCGACTATGGCTACACCTTC.

In DNA, the CDR3 is TGTGCCAGTAGTATTACAGGGTCCCAAGAGACCCAGTACTTC. This encodes CASSITGSQETQYF. This rearrangement joins TRBV19 to TRBJ2-5, with a weak D call TRBD1 (6 bases). Germline V gene lookup returns CDR1 LNHDA and CDR2 SQIVND (reference sequence). V was trimmed by 3 bases and J by 1 base, leaving 9 bases between them. The CDR3 is 14 residues long.

The gene calls are TRBV7-8 and TRBJ2-7, with 7 bases identical to TRBD2. The germline gives CDR1 SGHVS, CDR2 FQNEAQ. The CDR3 runs to 15 residues. The J segment lost 4 bases and the V segment lost 7 bases, leaving 13 bases of the junction unmatched. The CDR3 loop reads CASTWGGTSLYEQYF. The CDR3 DNA reads TGTGCCAGCACATGGGGGGGTACGTCTTTATACGAGCAGTACTTC.

V gene TRBV5-6 combines with J gene TRBJ2-7; 9 positions agree with TRBD1. Germline loops: CDR1 SGHDT, CDR2 YYEEEE. The CDR3 extends over 14 amino acids. V lost 4 bases and J lost 3; bases outside the gene matches: 5. DNA for the CDR3: TGTGCCAGCAGCCGGACAGGGGCGTTCTACGAGCAGTACTTC. This encodes CASSRTGAFYEQYF.

The chain joins TRBV4-3 to TRBJ2-4, with 9 nucleotides matching TRBD2. The CDR3 loop spans 18 amino acids. The V gene's germline CDR1 is LGHNA and CDR2 YSLEER. The ends lost 0 bases at V and 3 bases at J; junction bases unmatched: 9. The CDR3 nucleotides read TGCGCCAGCAGCCAAGAAAGGGCGGGAGGGCCAATCAAAAACATTCAGTACTTC. Its translation: CASSQERAGGPIKNIQYF.

This chain joins TRBV6-1 and TRBJ1-2; the D is unclear. This CDR3 spans 13 amino acids. Germline V gene data show CDR1 as MNHNS and CDR2 as SASEGT. Trimming took 3 bases from V and 3 from J, leaving 8 bases between them. The DNA of the CDR3 is TGTGCCAGCAGTGATACAGACCACTATGGCTACACCTTC. Translating it yields CASSDTDHYGYTF.

This clone was counted between two and nine times. The chain uses TRBV7-2 and TRBJ2-7; TRBD1 agrees at 10 bases. The ends lost 3 bases at V and 3 bases at J; junction bases unmatched: 5. Looked up from germline, CDR1 is SGHTA and CDR2 is FQGNSA. The CDR3 totals 15 residues. DNA for the CDR3: TGTGCCAGCAGCTTGACGACAGGGGGCCTCTACGAGCAGTACTTC. This gives the protein CASSLTTGGLYEQYF.

CDR3 sequence: CASSPGLRTDTQYF. The DNA of the CDR3 is TGTGCCAGCAGCCCGGGACTTCGCACAGATACGCAGTATTTT. The chain carries TRBV4-2 and TRBJ2-3; a possible D gene is TRBD2 (6 bases). This CDR3 comprises 14 residues. Between the trimmed V and J ends, which lost 4 bases and 1 base, there was a span of 9 bases. Germline-derived CDR1 and CDR2 are LGHNA and YNFKEQ.

The chain recombines TRBV4-3 with TRBJ2-4; 14 bases map to TRBD2. The CDR3 length is 15 residues. Germline loops: CDR1 LGHNA, CDR2 YSLEER. The V gene end was trimmed by 1 base and the J gene end by 16 bases; junction bases not matched to a gene: 9. The CDR3: CASSQGLAGGTHYYF. CDR3 sequence (DNA): TGCGCCAGCAGCCAAGGACTAGCGGGAGGGACCCATTATTACTTC.

The sample holds a few counts of this clone. Other DNA sequences within the sample encode an identical CDR3. The chain links TRBV9 to TRBJ1-5; TRBD1 agrees at 8 bases. The germline gives CDR1 SGDLS, CDR2 YYNGEE. CDR3 length: 14 amino acids. V shed 2 bases and J 6 bases; nucleotides not matched to a gene: 4. The CDR3 region is CASSVGQGGQPQHF. The CDR3 DNA reads TGTGCCAGCAGCGTCGGACAGGGAGGTCAGCCCCAGCATTTT.

The CDR3 bases are TGTGCCAGCAGCTTAGCGGGCGTAGCTGGGGCCAACGTCCTGACTTTC. Translation: CASSLAGVAGANVLTF. The chain has TRBV7-8 and TRBJ2-6; no clear D. CDR1 SGHVS and CDR2 FQNEAQ come from the germline V gene. The CDR3 is made up of 16 amino acids. Deletions cut 0 bases from V and 2 bases from J, with 8 bases between.

The chain joins TRBV9 to TRBJ1-4; 8 bases map to TRBD1. The V and J ends lost 0 bases and 4 bases, in that order; junction bases with no gene match: 5. The CDR3 loop spans 16 amino acids. Germline V gene sequence: CDR1 SGDLS, CDR2 YYNGEE. The CDR3 nucleotides are TGTGCCAGCAGCGTAGGGCAGGGGGCAGGTAATGAAAAACTGTTTTTT. This encodes CASSVGQGAGNEKLFF.

The chain uses TRBV3-1 (or the pseudogene TRBV3-2) and TRBJ1-2, with D tentatively TRBD1 (5 bases). From germline, CDR1 is LGHDT and CDR2 YNNKEL (reference sequence). V was cut by 2 bases and J by 4 bases, with 14 bases left in between. The CDR3 spans 15 residues. Written as DNA, the CDR3 is TGTGCCAGCAGCCAACATCATGGGGGGATCTATGGCTACACCTTC. Protein product: CASSQHHGGIYGYTF.

The chain joins TRBV3-1 (or the pseudogene TRBV3-2) to TRBJ2-1; D unclear. The CDR3 has 15 residues. The germline CDR1 and CDR2 sequences are LGHDT and YNNKEL (reference sequence). Deletions cut 0 bases from V and 4 bases from J, with 10 bases between. For the CDR3, the DNA is TGTGCCAGCAGCCAAGACGTCTGTGTGTACAATGAGCAGTTCTTC. This codes for CASSQDVCVYNEQFF.

Notes on this clone: Relative to the germline gene, one junction end is altered; a read error may explain this. The chain carries TRBV9 and TRBJ2-1; TRBD1 agrees at 10 bases. CDR3 length equals 15 residues. Germline values: CDR1 SGDLS, CDR2 YYNGEE. CDR3 loop: CANSPGGTGVNEQFF. In DNA form, the CDR3 reads TGTGCCAACAGCCCCGGGGGGACAGGGGTAAATGAGCAGTTCTTC.

The chain carries TRBV18 and TRBJ1-1; 11 bases match TRBD1. Germline loops: CDR1 KGHSH, CDR2 LQKENI. The V gene end was trimmed by 2 bases and the J gene end by 6 bases; junction bases not matched to a gene: 5. This CDR3 comprises 15 residues. DNA for the CDR3: TGTGCCAGCTCACCAGGGACAGGGGGGGTCTCTGAAGCTTTCTTT. Its translation: CASSPGTGGVSEAFF.

The genes are TRBV29-1 and TRBJ1-2; no reliable D call. Trimming shortened V by 7 bases and J by 12 bases, and 18 bases separated the two germline ends. The germline CDR1 and CDR2 sequences are SQVTM and ANQGSEA. CDR3 length equals 11 residues. As DNA, the CDR3 is TGCAGCGGCGTCATTTTTACGCATAACACCTTC. It specifies CSGVIFTHNTF.

This clone has just one count. V usage is TRBV24-1 and J usage is TRBJ2-2, with 7 bases fitting TRBD2. The CDR3 totals 16 residues. V lost 0 bases, J lost 5 bases, and 5 bases stayed unmatched. Germline V gene sequence: CDR1 KGHDR, CDR2 SFDVKD. CDR3 in amino acids: CATSDLTGGRTGELFF. The CDR3 nucleotides read TGTGCCACCAGTGATTTGACGGGGGGTAGGACCGGGGAGCTGTTTTTT.

The chain links TRBV30 to TRBJ1-1; 7 bases line up with TRBD1. Trimming at V came to 5 bases and at J to 5 bases, leaving 8 bases not matched to a gene. Germline V gene sequence: CDR1 GTSNPN, CDR2 SVGIG (reference sequence). The CDR3 has 13 residues. The CDR3 protein is CAWAGQAGTEAFF. CDR3 sequence (DNA): TGTGCCTGGGCAGGACAGGCGGGAACTGAAGCTTTCTTT.

About this clone itself: A read error may be the cause here, since a much bigger clone is one base away. The chain couples TRBV9 to TRBJ1-5; the D is unclear. CDR1 and CDR2 (germline): SGDLS, YYNGEE. V lost 0 bases, J lost 1 base, and 8 bases lay in between. The CDR3 length is 15 residues. The CDR3 DNA reads TGTGCCAGCAGCGTAGATGGAGTGAGCAATCAGCCCCAGCATTTT. Amino acid sequence: CASSVDGVSNQPQHF.

The rearrangement uses TRBV6-2 or TRBV6-3 and TRBJ1-1, with D possibly being TRBD1 (6 bases). V was pared by 2 bases and J by 2 bases, with 12 bases between. CDR3 length: 15 amino acids. The germline V gene encodes CDR1 MNHEY and CDR2 SVGEGT. CDR3 sequence reads: CASSYGGAGNTEAFF. CDR3 bases: TGTGCCAGCAGTTACGGGGGGGCCGGAAACACTGAAGCTTTCTTT.

Regarding this clone: At one of its ends the junction is not consistent with the germline gene, which may arise from a read error. The V call is TRBV7-7, the J call TRBJ2-1; 7 nucleotides agree with TRBD1. CDR1 and CDR2 (germline): SSHAT, FNYEAQ (reference sequence). This CDR3 has 14 residues. The CDR3 region has the DNA TGTGCTAGCAGCTTACAGGGGTTGGGCGATGAGCAGTTCTTC. Amino acid sequence: CASSLQGLGDEQFF.

This chain uses TRBV7-9 with TRBJ2-1, with unresolved D. The germline gives CDR1 SEHNR, CDR2 FQNEAQ (reference sequence). Trimming stripped 0 bases from V and 5 bases from J, with 8 bases between. The CDR3 sequence is 14 residues long. CDR3 DNA sequence: TGTGCCAGCAGCTTAGCAGCTTATGACAATGAGCAGTTCTTC. Residues: CASSLAAYDNEQFF.

This clone was observed a single time. The chain carries TRBV5-1 and TRBJ1-1, with 8 nucleotides matching TRBD1. The CDR3 runs 14 residues. Germline CDR1 is SGHRS and CDR2 is YFSETQ. Germline trimming cut 2 bases from V and 4 bases from J; bases unmatched to any gene: 4. DNA for the CDR3: TGCGCCAGCAGCTTCGGGCAGGGGGCCACTGAAGCTTTCTTT. As protein: CASSFGQGATEAFF.

V gene TRBV7-9 combines with J gene TRBJ2-7; possible D gene TRBD2, 5 bases. Trimming shortened V by 5 bases and J by 1 base, and 18 bases separated the two germline ends. The CDR3 is 16 residues long. Germline CDR1 reads SEHNR; CDR2 reads FQNEAQ (reference sequence). The CDR3, as DNA: TGTGCCAGCAGCCTGCCGGGCGGGTCGGATTCCTACGAGCAGTACTTC. Protein product: CASSLPGGSDSYEQYF. Full variable domain (rest looked up from reference TRBV7-9 and TRBJ2-7): DTGVSQNPRHKITKRGQNVTFRCDPISEHNRLYWYRQTLGQGPEFLTYFQNEAQLEKSRLLSDRFSAERPKGSFSTLEIQRTEQGDSAMYLCASSLPGGSDSYEQYFGPGTRLTVT.

The chain recombines TRBV7-2 with TRBJ1-2; 7 bases line up with TRBD1. Trimming at V came to 1 base and at J to 6 bases, leaving 2 bases not matched to a gene. Looked up from germline, CDR1 is SGHTA and CDR2 is FQGNSA. The CDR3 sequence is 13 residues long. DNA for the CDR3: TGTGCCAGCAGCTTAGGAGGGGGCGATGGCTACACCTTC. This encodes CASSLGGGDGYTF.

The chain links TRBV6-5 to TRBJ1-3; the match to TRBD1 covers 8 bases. CDR3 length equals 13 residues. Germline V CDR1 and CDR2: MNHEY, SVGAGI. V was pared by 6 bases and J by 3 bases, with 1 base of the junction left unmatched. CDR3 DNA sequence: TGTGCCAGCAGGGACAGGGATGGAAACACCATATATTTT. Its protein is CASRDRDGNTIYF.

CDR3 amino acids: CASSLDRRVNTEAFF. CDR3 nucleotides: TGTGCCAGCAGCTTGGACCGTCGGGTGAACACTGAAGCTTTCTTT. The V and J genes are TRBV5-6 and TRBJ1-1; no firm D call. Germline-derived CDR1 and CDR2 are SGHDT and YYEEEE. The CDR3 totals 15 residues. With 0 bases removed from V and 0 bases from J, the gap between germline ends came to 9 bases. Full variable domain (missing parts from reference TRBV5-6 and TRBJ1-1): DAGVTQSPTHLIKTRGQQVTLRCSPKSGHDTVSWYQQALGQGPQFIFQYYEEEERQRGNFPDRFSGHQFPNYSSELNVNALLLGDSALYLCASSLDRRVNTEAFFGQGTRLTVV.

The V and J genes are TRBV5-4 and TRBJ1-2; D not resolved. The germline V gene has CDR1 SGHNT and CDR2 YYREEE (reference sequence). This CDR3 comprises 13 residues. Trimming took off 5 bases at V and 2 bases at J, with 10 bases between the two ends. CDR3 sequence: CASSQAGNYGYTF. The CDR3 DNA sequence: TGTGCCAGCAGTCAGGCGGGGAACTATGGCTACACCTTC.

The chain uses TRBV28 and TRBJ2-7; D gene unclear. CDR1 is MDHEN and CDR2 is SYDVKM in the germline V gene. The CDR3 is 13 amino acids. Trimming took off 5 bases at V and 1 base at J, with 9 bases between the two ends. The CDR3 coding sequence is TGTGCCAGCAGTGGCCCTAGGTCCTACGAGCAGTACTTC. Residues: CASSGPRSYEQYF.

This chain links TRBV6-5 with TRBJ1-3, with D possibly being TRBD1 (5 bases). Per the germline V gene, CDR1 is MNHEY and CDR2 is SVGAGI. CDR3 length: 14 residues. V lost 5 bases to trimming and J lost 2 bases, with 10 bases between them. The CDR3 region has the DNA TGTGCCAGCAGTACGACAGACACTGGAAACACCATATATTTT. It encodes CASSTTDTGNTIYF.